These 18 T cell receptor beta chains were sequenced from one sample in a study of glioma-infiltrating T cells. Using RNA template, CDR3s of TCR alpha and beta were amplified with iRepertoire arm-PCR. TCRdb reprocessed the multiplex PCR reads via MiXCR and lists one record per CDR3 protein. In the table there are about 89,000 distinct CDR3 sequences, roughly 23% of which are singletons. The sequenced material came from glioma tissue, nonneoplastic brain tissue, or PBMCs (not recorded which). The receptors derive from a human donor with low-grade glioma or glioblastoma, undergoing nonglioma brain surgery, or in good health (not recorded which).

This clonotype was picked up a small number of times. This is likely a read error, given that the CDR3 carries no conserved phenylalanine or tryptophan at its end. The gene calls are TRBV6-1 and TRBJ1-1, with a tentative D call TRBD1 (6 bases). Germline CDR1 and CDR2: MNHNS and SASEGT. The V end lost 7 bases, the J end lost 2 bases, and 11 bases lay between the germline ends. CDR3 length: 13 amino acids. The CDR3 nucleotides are TGTGCCAGCAAGACAGGAATTAACACTGAAGCTTTCTCT. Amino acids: CASKTGINTEAFS.

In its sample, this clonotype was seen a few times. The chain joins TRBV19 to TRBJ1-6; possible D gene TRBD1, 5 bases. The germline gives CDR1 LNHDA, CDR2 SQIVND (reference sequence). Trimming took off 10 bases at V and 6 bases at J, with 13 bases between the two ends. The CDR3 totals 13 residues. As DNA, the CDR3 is TGTGCCACCTCCGGGACGGCTAATTCACCCCTCCACTTT. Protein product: CATSGTANSPLHF. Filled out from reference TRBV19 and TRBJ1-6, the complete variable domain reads DGGITQSPKYLFRKEGQNVTLSCEQNLNHDAMYWYRQDPGQGLRLIYYSQIVNDFQKGDIAEGYSVSREKKESFPLTVTSAQKNPTAFYLCATSGTANSPLHFGNGTRLTVT.

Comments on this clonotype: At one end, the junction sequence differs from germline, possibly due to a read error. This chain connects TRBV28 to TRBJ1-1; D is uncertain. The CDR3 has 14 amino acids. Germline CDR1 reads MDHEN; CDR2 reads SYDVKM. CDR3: CVSSLDMVTAEAFF. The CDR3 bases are TGTGTCAGCAGTTTAGATATGGTTACCGCTGAAGCTTTCTTT.

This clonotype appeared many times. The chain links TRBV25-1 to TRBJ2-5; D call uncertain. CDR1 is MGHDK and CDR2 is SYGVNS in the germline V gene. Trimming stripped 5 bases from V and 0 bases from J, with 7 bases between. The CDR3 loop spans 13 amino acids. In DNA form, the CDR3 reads TGTGCCAGCAGTCCCAGTTACCAAGAGACCCAGTACTTC. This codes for CASSPSYQETQYF. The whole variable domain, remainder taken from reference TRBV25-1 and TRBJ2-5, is EADIYQTPRYLVIGTGKKITLECSQTMGHDKMYWYQQDPGMELHLIHYSYGVNSTEKGDLSSESTVSRIRTEHFPLTLESARPSHTSQYLCASSPSYQETQYFGPGTRLLVL.

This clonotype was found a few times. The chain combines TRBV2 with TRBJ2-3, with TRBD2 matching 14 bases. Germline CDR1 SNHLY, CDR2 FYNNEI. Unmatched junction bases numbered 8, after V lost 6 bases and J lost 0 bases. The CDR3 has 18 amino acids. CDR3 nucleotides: TGTGCCAGCAGGGGGGGACTAGCGGGGGAACTAAGCACAGATACGCAGTATTTT. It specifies CASRGGLAGELSTDTQYF.

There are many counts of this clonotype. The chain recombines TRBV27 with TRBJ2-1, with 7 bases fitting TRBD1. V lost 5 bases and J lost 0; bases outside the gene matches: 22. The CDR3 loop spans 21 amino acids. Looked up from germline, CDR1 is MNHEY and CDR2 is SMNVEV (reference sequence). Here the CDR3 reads CASSSPPGQESFWGSYNEQFF. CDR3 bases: TGTGCCAGCAGTAGCCCTCCTGGACAGGAATCTTTTTGGGGCTCCTACAATGAGCAGTTCTTC.

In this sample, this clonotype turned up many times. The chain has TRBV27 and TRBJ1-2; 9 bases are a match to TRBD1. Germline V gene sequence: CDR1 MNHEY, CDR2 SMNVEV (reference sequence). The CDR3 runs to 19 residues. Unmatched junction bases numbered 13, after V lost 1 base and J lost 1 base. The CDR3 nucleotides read TGTGCCAGCAGTTTATTGAGGGGGACAGGGCAAAACCTTAACTATGGCTACACCTTC. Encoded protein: CASSLLRGTGQNLNYGYTF.

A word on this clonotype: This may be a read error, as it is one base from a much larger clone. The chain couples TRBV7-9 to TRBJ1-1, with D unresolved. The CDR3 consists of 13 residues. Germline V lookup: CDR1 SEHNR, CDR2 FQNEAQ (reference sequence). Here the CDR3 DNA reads TGTGCCAGCAGCTTGGATATGAACATTGAAGCTTTCTTT. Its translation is CASSLDMNIEAFF.

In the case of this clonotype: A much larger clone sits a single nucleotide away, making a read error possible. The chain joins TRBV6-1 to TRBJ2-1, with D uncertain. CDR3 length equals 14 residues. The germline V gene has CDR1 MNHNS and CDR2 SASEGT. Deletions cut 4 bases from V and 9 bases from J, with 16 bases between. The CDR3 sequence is CASSAASALSEQFF. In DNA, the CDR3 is TGTGCCAGCAGTGCAGCCAGCGCTTTGAGTGAGCAGTTCTTC.

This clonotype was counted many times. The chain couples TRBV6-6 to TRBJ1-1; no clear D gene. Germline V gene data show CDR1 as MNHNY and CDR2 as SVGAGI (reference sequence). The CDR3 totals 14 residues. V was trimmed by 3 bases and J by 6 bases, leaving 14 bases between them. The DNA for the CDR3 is TGTGCCAGCAGTTATAAAGGTCGGGCCCCTGAAGCTTTCTTT. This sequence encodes CASSYKGRAPEAFF.

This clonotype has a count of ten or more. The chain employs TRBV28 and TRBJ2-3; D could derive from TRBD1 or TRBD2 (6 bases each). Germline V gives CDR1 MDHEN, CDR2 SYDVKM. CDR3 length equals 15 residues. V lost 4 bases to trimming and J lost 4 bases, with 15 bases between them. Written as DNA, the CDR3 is TGTGCCAGCAGTTCCGTGGGGGGACAAGCAGATACGCAGTATTTT. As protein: CASSSVGGQADTQYF.

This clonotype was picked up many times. This CDR3 is CSARPPRTSPPYSGNEQFF. CDR3 DNA sequence: TGCAGTGCTAGACCTCCTCGGACTAGCCCCCCTTATTCAGGAAATGAGCAGTTCTTC. The J gene is TRBJ2-1, the V gene TRBV20-1, with 8 bases that match TRBD2. The CDR3 runs to 19 residues. The ends lost 2 bases at V and 7 bases at J; junction bases unmatched: 22. Germline V gene lookup returns CDR1 DFQATT and CDR2 SNEGSKA (reference sequence).

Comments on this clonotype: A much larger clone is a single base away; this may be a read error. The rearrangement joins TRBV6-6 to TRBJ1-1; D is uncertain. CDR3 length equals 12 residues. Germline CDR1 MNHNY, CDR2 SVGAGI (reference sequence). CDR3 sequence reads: CARSYGETEAFF. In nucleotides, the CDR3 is TGTGCCAGAAGTTACGGGGAAACTGAAGCTTTCTTT.

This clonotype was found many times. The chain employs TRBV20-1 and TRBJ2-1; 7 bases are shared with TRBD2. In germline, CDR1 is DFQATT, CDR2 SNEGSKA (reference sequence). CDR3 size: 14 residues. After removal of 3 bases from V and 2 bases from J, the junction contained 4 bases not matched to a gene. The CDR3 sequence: CSASKLATYNEQFF. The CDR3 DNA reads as TGCAGTGCTAGTAAACTAGCGACCTACAATGAGCAGTTCTTC.

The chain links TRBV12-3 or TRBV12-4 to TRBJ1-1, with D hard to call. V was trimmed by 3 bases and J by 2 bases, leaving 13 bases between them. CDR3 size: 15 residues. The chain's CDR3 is CASSFGNSLNTEAFF. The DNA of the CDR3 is TGTGCCAGCAGTTTCGGGAACAGCCTAAACACTGAAGCTTTCTTT.

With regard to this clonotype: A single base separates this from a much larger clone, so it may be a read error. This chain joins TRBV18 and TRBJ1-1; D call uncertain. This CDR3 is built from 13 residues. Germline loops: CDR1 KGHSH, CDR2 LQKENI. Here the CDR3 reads CPSSPLGATEAFF. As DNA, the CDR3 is TGTCCCAGCTCGCCCCTGGGAGCAACTGAAGCTTTCTTT.

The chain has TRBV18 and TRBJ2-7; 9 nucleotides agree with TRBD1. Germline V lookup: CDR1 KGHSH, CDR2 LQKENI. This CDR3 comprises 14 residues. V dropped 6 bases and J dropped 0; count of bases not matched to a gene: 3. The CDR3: CASSQTGGSYEQYF. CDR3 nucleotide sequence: TGTGCCAGCTCTCAGACAGGGGGCTCCTACGAGCAGTACTTC. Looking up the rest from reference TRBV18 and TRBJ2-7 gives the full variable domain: NAGVMQNPRHLVRRRGQEARLRCSPMKGHSHVYWYRQLPEEGLKFMVYLQKENIIDESGMPKERFSAEFPKEGPSILRIQQVVRGDSAAYFCASSQTGGSYEQYFGPGTRLTVT.

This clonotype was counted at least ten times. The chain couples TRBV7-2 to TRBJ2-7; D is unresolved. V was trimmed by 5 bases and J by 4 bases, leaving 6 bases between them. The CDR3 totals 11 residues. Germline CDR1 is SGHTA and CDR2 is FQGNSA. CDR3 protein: CASSVRYEQYF. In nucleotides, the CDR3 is TGTGCCAGCAGCGTTAGGTACGAGCAGTACTTC. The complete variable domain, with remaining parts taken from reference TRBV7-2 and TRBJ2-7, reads GAGVSQSPSNKVTEKGKDVELRCDPISGHTALYWYRQSLGQGLEFLIYFQGNSAPDKSGLPSDRFSAERTGGSVSTLTIQRTQQEDSAVYLCASSVRYEQYFGPGTRLTVT.